Listed below are T cell receptor beta chains from one sample, sequenced in a study of blood T cell repertoires in COVID-19. Method: immunoSEQ multiplex PCR; TCRdb's copy keeps in-frame clones and lacks some. The sample holds about 280,000 clones, roughly 87% seen once. Sequenced input: peripheral blood. The receptors were sampled from a woman aged 50 to 60 who had recovered from COVID-19. Both conserved end residues are trimmed from each CDR3.

>TRBV4-3|TRBJ2-7|13
ASSQGAGGSYEQY
>TRBV5-6|TRBJ2-7|11
ASSLVGVNEQY
>TRBV12-2|TRBJ1-2|12
ASRLELTGEGYT
>TRBV3-1/TRBV3-2|TRBJ1-6|12
ASSRPGGNSPLH
>TRBV28|TRBJ1-1|11
ASSLNLGGGAF
>TRBV9|TRBJ1-4|16
ASSVGSNPQATNEKLF
>TRBV4-2|TRBJ1-2|15
ASSQTATGDMGLGYT
>TRBV5-6|TRBJ1-2|13
ASNVPGQGGYGYT
>TRBV28|TRBJ2-5|10
ASATGAETQY
>TRBV4-1|TRBJ2-1|13
ASSQGTSGGDEQF